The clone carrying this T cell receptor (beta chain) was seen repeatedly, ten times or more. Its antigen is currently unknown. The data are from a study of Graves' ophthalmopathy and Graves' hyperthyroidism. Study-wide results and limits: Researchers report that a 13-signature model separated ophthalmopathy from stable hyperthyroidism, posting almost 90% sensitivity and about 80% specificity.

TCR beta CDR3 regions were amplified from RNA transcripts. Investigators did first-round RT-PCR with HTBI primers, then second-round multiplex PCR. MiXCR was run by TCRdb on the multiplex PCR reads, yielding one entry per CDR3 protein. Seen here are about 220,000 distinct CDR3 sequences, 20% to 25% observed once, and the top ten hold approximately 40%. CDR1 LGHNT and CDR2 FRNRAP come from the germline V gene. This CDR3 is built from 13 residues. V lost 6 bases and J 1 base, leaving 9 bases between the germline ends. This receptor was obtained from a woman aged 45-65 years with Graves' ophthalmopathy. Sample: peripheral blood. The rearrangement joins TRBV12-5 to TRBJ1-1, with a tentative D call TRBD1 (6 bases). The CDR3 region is CASGTGSNTEAFF. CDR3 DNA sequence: TGTGCTAGTGGCACAGGGTCGAACACTGAAGCTTTCTTT.